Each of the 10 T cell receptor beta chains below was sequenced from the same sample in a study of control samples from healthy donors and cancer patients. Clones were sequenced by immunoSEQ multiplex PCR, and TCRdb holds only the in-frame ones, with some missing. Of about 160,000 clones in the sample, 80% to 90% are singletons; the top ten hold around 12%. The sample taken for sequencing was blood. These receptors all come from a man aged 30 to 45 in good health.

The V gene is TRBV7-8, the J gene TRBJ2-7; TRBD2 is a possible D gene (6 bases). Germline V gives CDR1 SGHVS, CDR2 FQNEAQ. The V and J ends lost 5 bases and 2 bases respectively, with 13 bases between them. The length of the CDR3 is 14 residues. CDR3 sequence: CASSLRDSPYEQYF. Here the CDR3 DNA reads TGTGCCAGCAGCCTCCGGGACTCCCCCTACGAGCAGTACTTC.

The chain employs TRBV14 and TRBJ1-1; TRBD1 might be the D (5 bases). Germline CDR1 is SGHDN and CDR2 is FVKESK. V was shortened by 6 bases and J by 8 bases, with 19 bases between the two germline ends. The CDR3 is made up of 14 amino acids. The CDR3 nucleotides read TGTGCCAGCAGTCTCAGGGAGGGTAGGGTCGAAGCTTTCTTT. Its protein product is CASSLREGRVEAFF.

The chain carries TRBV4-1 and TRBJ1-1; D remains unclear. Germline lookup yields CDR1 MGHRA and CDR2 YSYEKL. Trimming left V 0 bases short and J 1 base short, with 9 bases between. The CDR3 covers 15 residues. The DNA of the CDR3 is TGCGCCAGCAGCCAAGAGACGCAAGAGAACACTGAAGCTTTCTTT. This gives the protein CASSQETQENTEAFF.

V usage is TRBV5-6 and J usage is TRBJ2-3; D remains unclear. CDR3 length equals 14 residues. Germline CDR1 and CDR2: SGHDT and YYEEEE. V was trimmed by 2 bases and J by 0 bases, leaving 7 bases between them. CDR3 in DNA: TGTGCCAGCAGCTTAGGCCGAAGCACAGATACGCAGTATTTT. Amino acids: CASSLGRSTDTQYF.

In DNA, the CDR3 is TGTGCCAGCAGCTTGGGTCCGGCTTATAGCAATCAGCCCCAGCATTTT. This translates into CASSLGPAYSNQPQHF. The chain uses TRBV5-6 and TRBJ1-5; no clear D. In germline, CDR1 is SGHDT, CDR2 YYEEEE. V lost 0 bases and J lost 0, with 10 bases in between. The CDR3 has 16 residues.

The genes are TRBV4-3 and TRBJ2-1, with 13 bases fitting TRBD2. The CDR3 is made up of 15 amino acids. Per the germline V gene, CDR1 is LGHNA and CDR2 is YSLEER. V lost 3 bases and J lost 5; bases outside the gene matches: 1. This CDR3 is CASSHGTSGNNEQFF. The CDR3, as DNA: TGCGCCAGCAGCCACGGGACTAGCGGGAACAATGAGCAGTTCTTC.

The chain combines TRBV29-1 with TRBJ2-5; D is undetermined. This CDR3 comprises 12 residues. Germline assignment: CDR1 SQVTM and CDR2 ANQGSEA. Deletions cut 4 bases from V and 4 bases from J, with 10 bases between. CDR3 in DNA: TGCAGCGTTGTGCTGAGCATAGAGACCCAGTACTTC. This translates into CSVVLSIETQYF.

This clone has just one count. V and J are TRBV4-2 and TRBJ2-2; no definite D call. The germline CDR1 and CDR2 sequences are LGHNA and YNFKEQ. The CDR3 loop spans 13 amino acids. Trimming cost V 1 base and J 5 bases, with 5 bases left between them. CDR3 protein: CASSQGETGELFF. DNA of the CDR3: TGTGCCAGCAGCCAAGGGGAAACCGGGGAGCTGTTTTTT.

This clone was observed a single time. The CDR3 region is CASSPTSGREQYF. Written as DNA, the CDR3 is TGCGCCAGCAGCCCGACTAGCGGAAGGGAGCAGTACTTC. The V gene is TRBV4-3, the J gene TRBJ2-7, with 9 positions matching TRBD2. V dropped 4 bases and J dropped 7; count of bases not matched to a gene: 5. This CDR3 is built from 13 residues. Per the germline V gene, CDR1 is LGHNA and CDR2 is YSLEER.

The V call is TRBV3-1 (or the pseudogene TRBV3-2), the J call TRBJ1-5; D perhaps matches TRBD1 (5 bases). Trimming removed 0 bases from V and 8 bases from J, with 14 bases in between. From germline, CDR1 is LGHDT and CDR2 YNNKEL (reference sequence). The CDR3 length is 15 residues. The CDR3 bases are TGTGCCAGCAGCCAAGATTCAGGGCGGTGGGAGCCCCAGCATTTT. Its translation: CASSQDSGRWEPQHF.